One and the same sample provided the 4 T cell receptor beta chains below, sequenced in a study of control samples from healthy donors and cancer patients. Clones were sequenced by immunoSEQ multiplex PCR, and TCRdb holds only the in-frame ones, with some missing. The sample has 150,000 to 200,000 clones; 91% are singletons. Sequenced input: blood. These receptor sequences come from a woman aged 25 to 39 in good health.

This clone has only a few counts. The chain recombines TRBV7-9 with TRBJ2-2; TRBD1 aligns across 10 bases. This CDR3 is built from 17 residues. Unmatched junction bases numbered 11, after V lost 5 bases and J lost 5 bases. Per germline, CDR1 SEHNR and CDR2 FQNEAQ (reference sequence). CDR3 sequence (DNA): TGTGCCAGCAGCCCCTACCCCGGGACAGGGGTAACCGGGGAGCTGTTTTTT. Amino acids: CASSPYPGTGVTGELFF.

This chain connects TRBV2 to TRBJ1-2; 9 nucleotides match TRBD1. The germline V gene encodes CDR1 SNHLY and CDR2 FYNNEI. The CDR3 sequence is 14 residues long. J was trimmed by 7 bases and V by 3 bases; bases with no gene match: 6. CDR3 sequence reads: CASSEWGQGGGYTF. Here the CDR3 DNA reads TGTGCCAGCAGTGAGTGGGGACAGGGTGGTGGCTACACCTTC. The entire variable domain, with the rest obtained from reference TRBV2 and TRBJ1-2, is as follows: EPEVTQTPSHQVTQMGQEVILRCVPISNHLYFYWYRQILGQKVEFLVSFYNNEISEKSEIFDDQFSVERPDGSNFTLKIRSTKLEDSAMYFCASSEWGQGGGYTFGSGTRLTVV.

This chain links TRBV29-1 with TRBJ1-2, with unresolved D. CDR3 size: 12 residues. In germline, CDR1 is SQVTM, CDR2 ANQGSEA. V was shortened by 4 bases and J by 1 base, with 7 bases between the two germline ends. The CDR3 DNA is TGCAGCGTTGTCGAGGTTAACTATGGCTACACCTTC. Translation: CSVVEVNYGYTF.

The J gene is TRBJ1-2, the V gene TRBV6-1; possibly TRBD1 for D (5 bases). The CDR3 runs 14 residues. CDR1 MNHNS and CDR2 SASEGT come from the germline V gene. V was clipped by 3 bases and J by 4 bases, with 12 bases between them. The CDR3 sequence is CASSDTGPGYGYTF. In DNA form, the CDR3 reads TGTGCCAGCAGTGACACAGGCCCCGGCTATGGCTACACCTTC.